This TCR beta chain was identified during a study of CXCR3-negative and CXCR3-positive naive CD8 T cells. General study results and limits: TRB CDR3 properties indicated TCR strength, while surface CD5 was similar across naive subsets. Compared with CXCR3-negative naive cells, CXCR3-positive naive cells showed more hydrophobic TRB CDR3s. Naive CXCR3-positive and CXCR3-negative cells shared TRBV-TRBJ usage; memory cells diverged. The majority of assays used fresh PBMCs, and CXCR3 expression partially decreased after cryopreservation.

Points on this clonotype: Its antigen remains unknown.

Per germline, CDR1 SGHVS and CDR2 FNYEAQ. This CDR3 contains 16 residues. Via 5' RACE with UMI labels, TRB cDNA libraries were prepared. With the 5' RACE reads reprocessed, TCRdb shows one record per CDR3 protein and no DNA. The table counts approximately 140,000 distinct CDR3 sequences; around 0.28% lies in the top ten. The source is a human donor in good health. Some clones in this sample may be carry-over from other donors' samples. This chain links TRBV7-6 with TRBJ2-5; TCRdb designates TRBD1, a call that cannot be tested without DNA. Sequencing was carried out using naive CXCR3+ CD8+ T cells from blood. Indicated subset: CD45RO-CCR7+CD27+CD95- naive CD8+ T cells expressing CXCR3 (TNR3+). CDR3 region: CASSRQGVQGEETQYF.